Listed here are 2 T cell receptor beta chains from one sample, sequenced in a study of CD8+ T cells in alopecia areata. In each case, RNA was isolated and then reverse transcribed into cDNA as the sequencing template. Clones were sequenced by immunoSEQ multiplex PCR, and TCRdb holds only the in-frame ones, with some missing. The profile covers some 180,000 clones, with over 55% appearing a single time and roughly 1.7% taken by the ten largest. This specimen consisted of CD4+ T cells sorted from blood, obtained at week 0. These receptors all stem from a human donor with alopecia areata.

CDR3 sequence reads: CASSLGAQGNYNSPLHF. The CDR3 DNA sequence: TGTGCCAGCAGCTTAGGCGCTCAGGGGAACTATAATTCACCCCTCCACTTT. The gene calls are TRBV7-2 and TRBJ1-6; D is possibly TRBD1 (6 bases). V lost 1 base to trimming and J lost 3 bases, with 13 bases between them. The CDR3 has 17 residues. CDR1 is SGHTA and CDR2 is FQGNSA in the germline V gene.

The chain uses TRBV2 and TRBJ1-5; maybe TRBD1 (5 bases). V dropped 4 bases and J dropped 2 bases, with 9 bases sitting between them. Germline lookup yields CDR1 SNHLY and CDR2 FYNNEI. The CDR3 consists of 14 residues. Here the CDR3 DNA reads TGTGCCAGCAGTGGGGGGTTACGCAATCAGCCCCAGCATTTT. It codes for CASSGGLRNQPQHF.